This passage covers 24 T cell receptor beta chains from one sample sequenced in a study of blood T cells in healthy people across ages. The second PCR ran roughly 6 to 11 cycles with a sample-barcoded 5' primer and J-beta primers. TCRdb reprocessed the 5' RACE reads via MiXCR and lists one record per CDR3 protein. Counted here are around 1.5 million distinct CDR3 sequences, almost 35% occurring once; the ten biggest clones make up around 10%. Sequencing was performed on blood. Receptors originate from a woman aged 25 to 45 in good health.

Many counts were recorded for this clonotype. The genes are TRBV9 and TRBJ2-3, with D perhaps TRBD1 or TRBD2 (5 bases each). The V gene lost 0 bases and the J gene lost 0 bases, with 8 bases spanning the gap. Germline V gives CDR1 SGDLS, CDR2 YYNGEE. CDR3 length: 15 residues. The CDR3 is CASSVAGTSTDTQYF. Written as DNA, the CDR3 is TGTGCCAGCAGCGTAGCGGGGACGAGCACAGATACGCAGTATTTT.

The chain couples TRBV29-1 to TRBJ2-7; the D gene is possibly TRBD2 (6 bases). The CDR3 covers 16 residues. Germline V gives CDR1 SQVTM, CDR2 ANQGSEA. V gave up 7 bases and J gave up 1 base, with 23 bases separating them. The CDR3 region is CSAWGGVGAASYEQYF. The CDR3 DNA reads TGCAGCGCTTGGGGAGGAGTTGGGGCGGCGTCCTACGAGCAGTACTTC.

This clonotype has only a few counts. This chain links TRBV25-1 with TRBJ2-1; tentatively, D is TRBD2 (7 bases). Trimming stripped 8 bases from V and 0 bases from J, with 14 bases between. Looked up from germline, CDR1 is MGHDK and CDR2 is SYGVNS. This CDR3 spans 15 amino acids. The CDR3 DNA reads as TGTGCCAGCGGAGGGGGAGGGGTCTCCTACAATGAGCAGTTCTTC. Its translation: CASGGGGVSYNEQFF.

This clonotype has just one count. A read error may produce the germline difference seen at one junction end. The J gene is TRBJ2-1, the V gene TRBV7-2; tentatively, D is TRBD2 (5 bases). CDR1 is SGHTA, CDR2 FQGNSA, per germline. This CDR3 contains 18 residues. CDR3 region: CASSLGRFGLKWYNGQFF. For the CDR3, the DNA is TGTGCCAGCAGCTTAGGGAGGTTCGGCCTGAAATGGTACAATGGGCAGTTCTTC.

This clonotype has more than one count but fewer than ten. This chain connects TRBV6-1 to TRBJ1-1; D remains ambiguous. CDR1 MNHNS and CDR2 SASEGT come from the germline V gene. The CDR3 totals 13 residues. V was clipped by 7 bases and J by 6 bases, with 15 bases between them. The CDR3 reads CASTLPGGAEAFF. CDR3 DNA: TGTGCCAGCACTCTACCGGGAGGCGCTGAAGCTTTCTTT.

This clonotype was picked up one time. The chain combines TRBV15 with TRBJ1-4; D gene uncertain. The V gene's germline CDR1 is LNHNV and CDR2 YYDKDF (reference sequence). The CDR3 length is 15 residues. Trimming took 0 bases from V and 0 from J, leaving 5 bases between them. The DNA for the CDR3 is TGTGCCACCAGCAGAGACGGGGCAACTAATGAAAAACTGTTTTTT. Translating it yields CATSRDGATNEKLFF.

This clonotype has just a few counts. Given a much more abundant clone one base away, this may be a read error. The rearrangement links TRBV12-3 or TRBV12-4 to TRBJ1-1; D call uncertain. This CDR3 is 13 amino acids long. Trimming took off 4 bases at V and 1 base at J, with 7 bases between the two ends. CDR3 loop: CASSSGKNTEAFF. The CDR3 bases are TGTGCCAGCAGTTCCGGGAAGAACACTGAAGCTTTCTTT.

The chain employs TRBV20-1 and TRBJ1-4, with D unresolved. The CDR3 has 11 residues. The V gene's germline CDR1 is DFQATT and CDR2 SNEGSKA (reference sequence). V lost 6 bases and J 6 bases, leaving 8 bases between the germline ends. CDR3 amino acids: CSAPRDEKLFF. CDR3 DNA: TGCAGTGCCCCTCGTGATGAAAAACTGTTTTTT.

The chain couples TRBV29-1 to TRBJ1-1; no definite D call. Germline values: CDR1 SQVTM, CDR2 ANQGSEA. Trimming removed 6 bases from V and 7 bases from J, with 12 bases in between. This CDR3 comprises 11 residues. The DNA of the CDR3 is TGCAGCGTGTGGCAGCGAGTTGAAGCTTTCTTT. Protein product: CSVWQRVEAFF.

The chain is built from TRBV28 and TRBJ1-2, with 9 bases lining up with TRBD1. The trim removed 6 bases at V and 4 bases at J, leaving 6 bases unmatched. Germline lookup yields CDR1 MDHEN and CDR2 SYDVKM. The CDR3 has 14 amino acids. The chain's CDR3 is CASRPTGQGYGYTF. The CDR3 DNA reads TGTGCCAGCAGACCAACGGGACAGGGCTATGGCTACACCTTC.

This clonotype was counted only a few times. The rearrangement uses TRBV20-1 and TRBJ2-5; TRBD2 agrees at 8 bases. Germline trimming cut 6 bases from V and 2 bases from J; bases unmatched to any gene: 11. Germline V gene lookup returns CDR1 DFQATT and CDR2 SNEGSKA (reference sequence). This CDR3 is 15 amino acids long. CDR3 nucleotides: TGCAGTGCCTCCTCGGCGGGGGGTAGTCAAGAGACCCAGTACTTC. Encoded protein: CSASSAGGSQETQYF.

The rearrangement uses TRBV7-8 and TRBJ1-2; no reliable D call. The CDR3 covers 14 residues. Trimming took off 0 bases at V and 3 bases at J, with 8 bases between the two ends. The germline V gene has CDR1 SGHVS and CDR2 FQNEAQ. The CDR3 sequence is CASSLAEGYYGYTF. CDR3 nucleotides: TGTGCCAGCAGCTTAGCGGAGGGCTACTATGGCTACACCTTC. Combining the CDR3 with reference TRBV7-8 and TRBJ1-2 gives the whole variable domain GAGVSQSPRYKVAKRGQDVALRCDPISGHVSLFWYQQALGQGPEFLTYFQNEAQLDKSGLPSDRFFAERPEGSVSTLKIQRTQQEDSAVYLCASSLAEGYYGYTFGSGTRLTVV.

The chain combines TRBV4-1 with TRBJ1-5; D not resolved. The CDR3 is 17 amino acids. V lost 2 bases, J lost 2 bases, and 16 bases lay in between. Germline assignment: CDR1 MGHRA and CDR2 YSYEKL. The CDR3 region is CASSQSRGPAGNQPQHF. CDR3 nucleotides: TGCGCCAGCAGCCAAAGTCGGGGTCCCGCGGGCAATCAGCCCCAGCATTTT.

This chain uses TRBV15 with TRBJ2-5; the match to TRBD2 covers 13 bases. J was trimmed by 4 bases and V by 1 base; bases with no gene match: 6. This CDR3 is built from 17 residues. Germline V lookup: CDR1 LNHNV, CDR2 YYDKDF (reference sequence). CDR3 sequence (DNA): TGTGCCACCAGCAGAGGGACTAGCGGGAGCCGGGGAGAGACCCAGTACTTC. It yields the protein CATSRGTSGSRGETQYF.

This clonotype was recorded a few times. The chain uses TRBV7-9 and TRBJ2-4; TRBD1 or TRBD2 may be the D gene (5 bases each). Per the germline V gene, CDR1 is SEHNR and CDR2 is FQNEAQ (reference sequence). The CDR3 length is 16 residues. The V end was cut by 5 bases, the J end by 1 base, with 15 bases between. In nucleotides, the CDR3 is TGTGCCAGCAGCCCTGGACCGGGACCGGCCAAAAACATTCAGTACTTC. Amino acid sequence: CASSPGPGPAKNIQYF. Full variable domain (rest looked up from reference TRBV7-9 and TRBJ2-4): DTGVSQNPRHKITKRGQNVTFRCDPISEHNRLYWYRQTLGQGPEFLTYFQNEAQLEKSRLLSDRFSAERPKGSFSTLEIQRTEQGDSAMYLCASSPGPGPAKNIQYFGAGTRLSVL.

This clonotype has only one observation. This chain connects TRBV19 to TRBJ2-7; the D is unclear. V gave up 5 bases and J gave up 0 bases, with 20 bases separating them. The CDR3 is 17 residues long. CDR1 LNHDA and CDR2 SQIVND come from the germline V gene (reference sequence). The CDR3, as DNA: TGTGCCAGTAGTCCTCGTCTGAGAGACCGCCGCTCCTACGAGCAGTACTTC. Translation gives CASSPRLRDRRSYEQYF.

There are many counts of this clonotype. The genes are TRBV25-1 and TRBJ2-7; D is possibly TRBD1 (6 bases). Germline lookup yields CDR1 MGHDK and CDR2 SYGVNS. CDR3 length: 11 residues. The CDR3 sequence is CSSYSGVRQYF. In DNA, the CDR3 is TGTTCTTCCTATTCAGGGGTTCGGCAGTACTTC.

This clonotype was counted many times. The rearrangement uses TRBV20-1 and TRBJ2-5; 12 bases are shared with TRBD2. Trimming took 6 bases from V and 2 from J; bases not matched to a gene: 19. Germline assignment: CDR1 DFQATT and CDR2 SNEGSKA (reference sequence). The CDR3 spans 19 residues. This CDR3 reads CSAQTRRLTSGGPQETQYF. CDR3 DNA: TGCAGTGCACAGACCCGGAGGTTGACTAGCGGGGGACCTCAAGAGACCCAGTACTTC.

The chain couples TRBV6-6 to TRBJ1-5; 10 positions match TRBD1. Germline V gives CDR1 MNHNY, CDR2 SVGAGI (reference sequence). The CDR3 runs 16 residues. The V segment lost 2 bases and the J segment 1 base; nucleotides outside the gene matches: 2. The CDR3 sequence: CASSYRQGASNQPQHF. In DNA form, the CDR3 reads TGTGCCAGCAGTTACCGACAGGGGGCAAGCAATCAGCCCCAGCATTTT.

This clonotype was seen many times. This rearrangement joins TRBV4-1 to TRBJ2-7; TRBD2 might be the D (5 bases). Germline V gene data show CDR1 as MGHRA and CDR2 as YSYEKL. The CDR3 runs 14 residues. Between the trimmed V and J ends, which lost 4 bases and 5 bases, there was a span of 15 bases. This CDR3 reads CASSPSGSGNEQYF. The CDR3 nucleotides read TGCGCCAGCAGCCCCTCGGGGTCGGGCAACGAGCAGTACTTC.

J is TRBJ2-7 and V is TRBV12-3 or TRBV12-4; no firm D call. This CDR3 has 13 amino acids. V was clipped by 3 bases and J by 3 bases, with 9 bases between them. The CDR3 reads CASSFTVGYEQYF. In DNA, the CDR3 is TGTGCCAGCAGTTTTACGGTTGGCTACGAGCAGTACTTC.

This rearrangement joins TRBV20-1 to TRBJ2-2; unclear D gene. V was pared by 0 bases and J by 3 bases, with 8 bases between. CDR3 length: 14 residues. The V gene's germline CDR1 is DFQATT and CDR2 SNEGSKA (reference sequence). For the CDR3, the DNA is TGCAGTGCTAGAGATCCCCCTTACACCGGGGAGCTGTTTTTT. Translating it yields CSARDPPYTGELFF.

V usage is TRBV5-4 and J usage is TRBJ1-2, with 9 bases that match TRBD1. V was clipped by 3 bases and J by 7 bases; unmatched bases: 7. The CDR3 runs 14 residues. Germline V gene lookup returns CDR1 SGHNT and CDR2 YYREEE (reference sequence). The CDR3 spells CASSSGTGQSGYTF. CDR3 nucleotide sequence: TGTGCCAGCAGCTCCGGGACAGGGCAAAGTGGCTACACCTTC.

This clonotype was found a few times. The CDR3 nucleotides are TGCAGTGCTATCCTAGGGGTGGGTAGCCCATCCAATGAGCAGTTCTTC. This codes for CSAILGVGSPSNEQFF. The chain uses TRBV20-1 and TRBJ2-1; D may be TRBD1 (5 bases). V was clipped by 4 bases and J by 6 bases, with 22 bases between them. Germline values: CDR1 DFQATT, CDR2 SNEGSKA (reference sequence). The CDR3 contains 16 residues.